The present TCR beta chain was sequenced within a study of shared clonotypes between healthy human individuals. Study context: The plates for each donor numbered three CD4 naive, three CD4 memory, two CD8 naive and one CD8 memory.

Over several immunoSEQ plates, each subset's genomic DNA was distributed in even portions. The repertoire was sequenced with immunoSEQ multiplex PCR; TCRdb's copy has only in-frame clones and lacks some. The sample lists roughly 1.4 million clones; approximately 98.5% were seen once. Germline CDR1 SGHRS, CDR2 YFSETQ. This CDR3 is 15 amino acids long. Trimming shortened V by 0 bases and J by 5 bases, and 12 bases separated the two germline ends. Study results and caveats: The naive CD4 repertoires of several donors were compared, and about 5% of clonotypes were shared.

Concerning this clone: Its antigen is unknown.

Memory CD4+ cells were the fraction left after CD45RA+ naive selection. The specimen was naive CD4+ T cells sorted from blood. Subset noted: CD45RA+ positively selected. The TCR was taken from a man younger than 45 in good health. The chain couples TRBV5-1 to TRBJ1-5; D ambiguous. This chain's CDR3 is CASSLGTALDQPQHF. CDR3 nucleotides: TGCGCCAGCAGCTTGGGGACGGCCTTGGATCAGCCCCAGCATTTT.